The source of this T cell receptor beta chain is a study of blood T cell repertoires in COVID-19. Whole-study context: Researchers got acute and convalescent COVID-19 samples from the United States, Italy and Spain. In each case, the material was cDNA or gDNA derived from T cells, B-cell-depleted T cells, or PBMCs.

The V gene's germline CDR1 is KGHDR and CDR2 SFDVKD. The CDR3 runs 19 residues. Trimming cost V 4 bases and J 3 bases; bases outside gene matches: 17. Original processing notes: Amplifying reference gene primers gave estimates of nucleated cell counts. TCRdb keeps only in-frame clones here, not all; method: immunoSEQ multiplex PCR. V and J calls and clone size are as listed in that table; D and trimming were resolved from the DNA. The data show 240,000 or so clones, more than 75% seen once. The material sequenced was peripheral blood. J is TRBJ1-2 and V is TRBV24-1; 9 positions agree with TRBD1. This TCR was sampled from a man aged 80 or over with acute or convalescent COVID-19. The CDR3 DNA reads as TGTGCCACCAGTGAGTTCACCCGGACAGGGGCGAAGGAGTACTATGGCTACACCTTC. This encodes CATSEFTRTGAKEYYGYTF.